The sample holds a few counts of the clone carrying this T cell receptor beta chain. Its antigen remains unknown. Each CDR3 protein is one row after TCRdb ran MiXCR on the reads. Seen here are just under 550,000 distinct CDR3 sequences, about a quarter observed once, and the top ten hold under 15%. The source of the sample is a study of T cell repertoires in cytomegalovirus infection. Study as a whole: Based on public TCR beta signatures, there were indications of CMV infection and of a matching HLA type.

Study-level findings and limits: Totalled public TCR beta family frequency picked out people who carried CMV plus the relevant HLA. Ex vivo, HLA-C-restricted CMV-specific TCR beta clonotypes prevailed over the rest of the response.

The germline V and J ends were trimmed by 6 bases and 7 bases, with 19 bases remaining between them. Germline lookup yields CDR1 SGHVS and CDR2 FNYEAQ. The CDR3 is 15 residues long. Sequenced input: PBMCs. The clonotype was recovered from a human donor in good health (CMV status not recorded). Some clones in this sample may be carry-over from other donors' samples. This chain joins TRBV7-6 and TRBJ2-1; weak D call: TRBD1 (5 bases). CDR3 DNA sequence: TGTGCCAGCAGTCCGGCCCTGCGGAAGGGGAATGAGCAGTTCTTC. Its protein is CASSPALRKGNEQFF.